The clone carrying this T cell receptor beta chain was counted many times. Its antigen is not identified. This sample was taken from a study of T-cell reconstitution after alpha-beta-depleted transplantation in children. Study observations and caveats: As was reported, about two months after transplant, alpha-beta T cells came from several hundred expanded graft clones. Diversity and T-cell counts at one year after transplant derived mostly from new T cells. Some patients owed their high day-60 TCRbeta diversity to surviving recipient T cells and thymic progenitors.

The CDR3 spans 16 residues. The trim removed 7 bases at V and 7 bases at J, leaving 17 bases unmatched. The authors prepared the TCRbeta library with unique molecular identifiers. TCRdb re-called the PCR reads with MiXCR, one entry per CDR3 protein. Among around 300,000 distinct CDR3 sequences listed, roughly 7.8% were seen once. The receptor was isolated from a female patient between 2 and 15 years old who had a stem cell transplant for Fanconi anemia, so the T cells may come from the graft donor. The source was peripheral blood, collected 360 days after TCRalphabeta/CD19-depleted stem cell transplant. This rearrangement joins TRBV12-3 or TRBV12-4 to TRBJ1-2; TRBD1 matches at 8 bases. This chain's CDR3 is CASTPRDRSLIGGYTF. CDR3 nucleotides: TGTGCCAGCACTCCCCGGGACAGGAGTTTGATAGGTGGCTACACCTTC.